This entry is about one T cell receptor (beta chain). Its cognate antigen is unknown. Repertoires were generated with immunoSEQ multiplex PCR, while TCRdb's copy carries only in-frame clones and drops some. Here the sample spans over 150,000 clones, around 92% being singletons. The data stem from a study of cytomegalovirus exposure and HLA in healthy donors. Overall study findings and caveats: Subsequent analysis found a tendency for first-cohort TCR clusters to co-occur within the roughly 130 validation repertoires.

Input material: PBMCs. The source is a man between 18 and 29 years old in good health and CMV-seropositive.

The CDR3 DNA reads as TGCGCCAGCAGCCAAGATGGAGGGCGGAATGGAAACACCATATATTTT. It codes for CASSQDGGRNGNTIYF. This chain connects TRBV4-1 to TRBJ1-3; D is unclear. Trimming shortened V by 0 bases and J by 3 bases, and 12 bases separated the two germline ends. This CDR3 is 16 amino acids long. CDR1 and CDR2 from the germline V gene are MGHRA and YSYEKL.